This T cell receptor beta chain was identified during a study of response to subunit inactivated influenza vaccine. TCRdb reanalysed the RT-PCR reads using MiXCR and keeps one entry per CDR3 protein. The repertoire holds just over 300,000 distinct CDR3 sequences, with about a fifth as singletons. A word on this clonotype: Its antigen is not identified.

The CDR3 is made up of 13 amino acids. Germline assignment: CDR1 LNHDA and CDR2 SQIVND (reference sequence). The V gene lost 6 bases and the J gene lost 6 bases, with 13 bases spanning the gap. Study-level findings and limits: With each seasonal influenza vaccination, the authors suggested, few new T cells are recruited.

The rearrangement uses TRBV19 and TRBJ2-3; D ambiguous. Here the sequenced sample was PBMCs from blood, taken approximately 20 months after vaccination. The source of this sequence is a man between 50 and 69 years old who received an inactivated influenza vaccine. The CDR3 region is CASSVAERDTQYF. The CDR3 bases are TGTGCCAGTAGCGTTGCGGAGAGGGATACGCAGTATTTT.